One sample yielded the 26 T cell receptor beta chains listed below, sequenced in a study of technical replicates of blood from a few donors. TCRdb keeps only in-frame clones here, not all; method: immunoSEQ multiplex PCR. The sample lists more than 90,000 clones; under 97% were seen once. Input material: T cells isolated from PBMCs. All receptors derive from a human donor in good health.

CDR3 protein: CASSPPDRVNTEAFF. For the CDR3, the DNA is TGTGCCAGCAGTCCCCCAGACAGGGTGAACACTGAAGCTTTCTTT. The gene calls are TRBV28 and TRBJ1-1, with TRBD1 matching over 7 bases. The length of the CDR3 is 15 residues. V was pared by 5 bases and J by 0 bases, with 6 bases of the junction left unmatched. The V gene's germline CDR1 is MDHEN and CDR2 SYDVKM.

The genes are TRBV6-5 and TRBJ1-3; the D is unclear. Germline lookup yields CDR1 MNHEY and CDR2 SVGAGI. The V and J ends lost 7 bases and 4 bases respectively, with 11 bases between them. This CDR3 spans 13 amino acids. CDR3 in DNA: TGTGCCAGCAACGAGGGTCACGGAAACACCATATATTTT. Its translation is CASNEGHGNTIYF.

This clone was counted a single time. The CDR3 loop reads CASSPSGKYEQYF. The DNA for the CDR3 is TGCGCCAGCAGCCCTAGCGGGAAATACGAGCAGTACTTC. V gene TRBV5-1 combines with J gene TRBJ2-7, with 9 bases aligning to TRBD2. Per the germline V gene, CDR1 is SGHRS and CDR2 is YFSETQ. The trim removed 4 bases at V and 4 bases at J, leaving 3 bases unmatched. This CDR3 is built from 13 residues.

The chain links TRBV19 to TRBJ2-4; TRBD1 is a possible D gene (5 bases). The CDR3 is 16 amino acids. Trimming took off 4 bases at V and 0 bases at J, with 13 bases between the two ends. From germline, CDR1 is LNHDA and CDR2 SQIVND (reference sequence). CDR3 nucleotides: TGTGCCAGTAGTAACGGACACTTTCTAGCCAAAAACATTCAGTACTTC. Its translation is CASSNGHFLAKNIQYF.

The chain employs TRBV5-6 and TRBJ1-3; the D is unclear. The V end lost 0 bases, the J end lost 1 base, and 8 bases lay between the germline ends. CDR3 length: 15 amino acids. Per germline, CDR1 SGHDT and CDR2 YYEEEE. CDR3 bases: TGTGCCAGCAGCTTGGCCTTTAATTCTGGAAACACCATATATTTT. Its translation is CASSLAFNSGNTIYF.

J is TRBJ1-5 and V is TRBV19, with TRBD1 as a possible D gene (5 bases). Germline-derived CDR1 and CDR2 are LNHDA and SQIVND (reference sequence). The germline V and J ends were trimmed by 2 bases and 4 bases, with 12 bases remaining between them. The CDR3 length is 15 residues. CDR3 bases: TGTGCCAGTAGTATACCCCCTTCAGGGAATCAGCCCCAGCATTTT. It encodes CASSIPPSGNQPQHF.

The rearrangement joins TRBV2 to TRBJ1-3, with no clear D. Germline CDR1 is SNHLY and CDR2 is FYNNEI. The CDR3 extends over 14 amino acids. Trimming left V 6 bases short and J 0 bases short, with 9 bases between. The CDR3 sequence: CASRWSNSGNTIYF. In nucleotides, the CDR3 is TGTGCCAGCAGGTGGAGTAACTCTGGAAACACCATATATTTT.

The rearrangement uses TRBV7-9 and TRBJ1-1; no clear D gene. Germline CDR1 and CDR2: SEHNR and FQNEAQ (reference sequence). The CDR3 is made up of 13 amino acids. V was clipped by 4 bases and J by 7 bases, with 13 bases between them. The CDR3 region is CASSSGWNDEAFF. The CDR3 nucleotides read TGTGCCAGCAGCTCCGGGTGGAATGATGAAGCTTTCTTT. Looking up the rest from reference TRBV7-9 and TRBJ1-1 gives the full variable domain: DTGVSQNPRHKITKRGQNVTFRCDPISEHNRLYWYRQTLGQGPEFLTYFQNEAQLEKSRLLSDRFSAERPKGSFSTLEIQRTEQGDSAMYLCASSSGWNDEAFFGQGTRLTVV.

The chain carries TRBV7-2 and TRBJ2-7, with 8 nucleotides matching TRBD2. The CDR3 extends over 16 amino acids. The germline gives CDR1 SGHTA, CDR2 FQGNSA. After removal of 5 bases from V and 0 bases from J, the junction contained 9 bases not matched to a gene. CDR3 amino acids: CASSLTYSGSSYEQYF. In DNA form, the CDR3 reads TGTGCCAGCAGCCTGACCTACAGCGGGAGCTCCTACGAGCAGTACTTC. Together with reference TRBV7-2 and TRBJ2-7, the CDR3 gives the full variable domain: GAGVSQSPSNKVTEKGKDVELRCDPISGHTALYWYRQSLGQGLEFLIYFQGNSAPDKSGLPSDRFSAERTGGSVSTLTIQRTQQEDSAVYLCASSLTYSGSSYEQYFGPGTRLTVT.

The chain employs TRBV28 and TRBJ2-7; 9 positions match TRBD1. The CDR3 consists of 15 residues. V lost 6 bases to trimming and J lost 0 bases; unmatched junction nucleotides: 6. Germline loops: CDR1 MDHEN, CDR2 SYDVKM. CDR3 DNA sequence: TGTGCCAGCAGCCCCGGGACAGGGCACTCCTACGAGCAGTACTTC. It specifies CASSPGTGHSYEQYF. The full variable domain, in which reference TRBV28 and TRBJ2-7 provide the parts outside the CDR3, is DVKVTQSSRYLVKRTGEKVFLECVQDMDHENMFWYRQDPGLGLRLIYFSYDVKMKEKGDIPEGYSVSREKKERFSLILESASTNQTSMYLCASSPGTGHSYEQYFGPGTRLTVT.

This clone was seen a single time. Here the CDR3 reads CATSRDLANSPLHF. The CDR3 DNA is TGTGCCACCAGCAGAGATTTGGCCAATTCACCCCTCCACTTT. The chain joins TRBV15 to TRBJ1-6; no definite D call. V lost 0 bases to trimming and J lost 7 bases, with 7 bases between them. The CDR3 extends over 14 amino acids. Germline-derived CDR1 and CDR2 are LNHNV and YYDKDF (reference sequence).

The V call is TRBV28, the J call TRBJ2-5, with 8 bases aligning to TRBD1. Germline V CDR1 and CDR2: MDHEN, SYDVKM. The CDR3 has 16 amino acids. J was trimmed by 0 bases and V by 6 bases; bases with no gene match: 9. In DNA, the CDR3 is TGTGCCAGCAGCCGGGACAGGACCCTGTACCAAGAGACCCAGTACTTC. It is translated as CASSRDRTLYQETQYF.

This CDR3 reads CAGNTGTSNQPQHF. The CDR3 DNA is TGTGCCGGCAATACTGGGACTTCCAATCAGCCCCAGCATTTT. V gene TRBV5-8 combines with J gene TRBJ1-5, with D perhaps TRBD1 (5 bases). From germline, CDR1 is SGHTS and CDR2 YDEGEE. V was shortened by 10 bases and J by 3 bases, with 17 bases between the two germline ends. This CDR3 has 14 residues.

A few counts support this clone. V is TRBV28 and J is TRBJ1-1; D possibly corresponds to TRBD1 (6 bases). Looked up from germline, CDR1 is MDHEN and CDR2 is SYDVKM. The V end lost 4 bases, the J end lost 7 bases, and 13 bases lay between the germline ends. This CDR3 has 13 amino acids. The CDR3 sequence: CASSSQGRGEAFF. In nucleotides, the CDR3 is TGTGCCAGCAGTTCTCAGGGGAGGGGTGAAGCTTTCTTT.

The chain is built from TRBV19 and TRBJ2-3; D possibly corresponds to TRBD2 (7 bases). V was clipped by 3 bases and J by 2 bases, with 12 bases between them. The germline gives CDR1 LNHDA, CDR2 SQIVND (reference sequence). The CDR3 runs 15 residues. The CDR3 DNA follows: TGTGCCAGTAGTATCGGGGGGCGCGTCACAGATACGCAGTATTTT. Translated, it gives CASSIGGRVTDTQYF.

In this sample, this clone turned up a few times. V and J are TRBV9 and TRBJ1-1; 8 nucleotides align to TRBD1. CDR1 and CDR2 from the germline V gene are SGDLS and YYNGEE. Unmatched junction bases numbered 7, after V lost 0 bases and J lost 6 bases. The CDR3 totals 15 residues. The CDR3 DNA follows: TGTGCCAGCAGCGTAGAGGGCAGGGGGCAATCTGAAGCTTTCTTT. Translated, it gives CASSVEGRGQSEAFF.

CDR3 protein: CASSYFLAGGKNEQFF. The CDR3 nucleotides are TGTGCCAGCAGTTACTTCCTAGCGGGAGGTAAGAATGAGCAGTTCTTC. The chain is built from TRBV6-5 and TRBJ2-1; 11 nucleotides match TRBD2. Germline trimming cut 1 base from V and 7 bases from J; bases unmatched to any gene: 6. The CDR3 is 16 amino acids. The germline CDR1 and CDR2 sequences are MNHEY and SVGAGI.

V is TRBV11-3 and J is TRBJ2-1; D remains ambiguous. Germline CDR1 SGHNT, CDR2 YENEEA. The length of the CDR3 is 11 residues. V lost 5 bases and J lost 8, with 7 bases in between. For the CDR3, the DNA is TGTGCCAGCAGCCCCGCGGATGAGCAGTTCTTC. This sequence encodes CASSPADEQFF.

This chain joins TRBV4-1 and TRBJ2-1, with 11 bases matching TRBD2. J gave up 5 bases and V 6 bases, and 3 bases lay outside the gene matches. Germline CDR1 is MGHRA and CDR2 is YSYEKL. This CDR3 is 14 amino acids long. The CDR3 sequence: CASRLLAGDNEQFF. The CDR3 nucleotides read TGCGCCAGCAGATTACTAGCGGGGGACAATGAGCAGTTCTTC.

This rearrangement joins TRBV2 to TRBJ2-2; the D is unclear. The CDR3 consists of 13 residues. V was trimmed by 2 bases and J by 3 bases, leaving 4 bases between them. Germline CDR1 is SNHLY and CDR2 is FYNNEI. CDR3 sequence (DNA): TGTGCCAGCAGTGAACGGTACACCGGGGAGCTGTTTTTT. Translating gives CASSERYTGELFF.

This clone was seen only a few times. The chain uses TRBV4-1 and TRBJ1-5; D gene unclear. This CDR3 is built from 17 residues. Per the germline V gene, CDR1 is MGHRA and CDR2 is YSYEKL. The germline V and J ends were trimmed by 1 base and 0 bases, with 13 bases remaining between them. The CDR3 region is CASSQVSPGYSNQPQHF. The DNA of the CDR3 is TGCGCCAGCAGCCAAGTCTCCCCAGGTTATAGCAATCAGCCCCAGCATTTT.

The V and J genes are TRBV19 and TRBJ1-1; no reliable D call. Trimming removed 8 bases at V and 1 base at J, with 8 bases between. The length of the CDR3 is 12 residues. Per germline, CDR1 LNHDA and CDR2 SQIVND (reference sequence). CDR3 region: CASDRGNTEAFF. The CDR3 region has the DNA TGTGCCAGTGATCGGGGGAACACTGAAGCTTTCTTT.

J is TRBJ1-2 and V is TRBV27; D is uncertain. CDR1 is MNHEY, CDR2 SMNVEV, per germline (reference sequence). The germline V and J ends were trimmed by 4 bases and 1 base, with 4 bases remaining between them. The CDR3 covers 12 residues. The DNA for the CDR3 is TGTGCCAGCAGTTCGAGTAACTATGGCTACACCTTC. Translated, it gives CASSSSNYGYTF.

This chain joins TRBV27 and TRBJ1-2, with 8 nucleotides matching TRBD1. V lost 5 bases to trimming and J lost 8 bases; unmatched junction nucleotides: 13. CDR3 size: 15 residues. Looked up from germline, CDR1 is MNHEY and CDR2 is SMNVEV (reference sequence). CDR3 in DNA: TGTGCCAGCAGTCTCCTAGGGACAGGCCGGAGGGGCTACACCTTC. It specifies CASSLLGTGRRGYTF.

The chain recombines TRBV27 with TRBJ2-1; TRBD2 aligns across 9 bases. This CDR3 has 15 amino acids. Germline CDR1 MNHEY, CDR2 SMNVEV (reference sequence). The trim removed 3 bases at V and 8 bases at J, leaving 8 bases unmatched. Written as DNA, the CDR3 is TGTGCCAGCAGTTTCACGGGCGGGAGGGTGTATGAGCAGTTCTTC. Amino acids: CASSFTGGRVYEQFF.

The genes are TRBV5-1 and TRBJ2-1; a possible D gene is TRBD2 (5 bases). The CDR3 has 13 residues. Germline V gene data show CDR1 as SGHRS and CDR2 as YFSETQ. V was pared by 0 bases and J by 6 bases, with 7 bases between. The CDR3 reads CASSLDAGNEQFF. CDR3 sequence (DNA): TGCGCCAGCAGCTTGGACGCGGGCAATGAGCAGTTCTTC.